This T cell receptor beta chain was sequenced in a study of tumor-infiltrating lymphocytes in primary liver carcinoma. A primer matching the constant region was used to make TCR beta cDNA from 450 to 500 ng of total RNA. For TCR beta, libraries were produced by three nested multiplex PCR rounds using slightly modified ARM-PCR. Amplification in the first two PCR rounds was performed using TRBV1-TRBV30 forward primers and a C-beta reverse primer for approximately 10 cycles each. TCRdb re-called the multiplex PCR reads through MiXCR, storing one row per CDR3 protein. The sample carries around 330,000 distinct CDR3 sequences, 50% to 75% recorded once. Researchers drew blood RNA from unsorted whole blood and extracted germline DNA as well. Prior to the surgical procedure, around 4.3 milliliters of peripheral blood were collected. Trimming at V came to 5 bases and at J to 4 bases, leaving 5 bases not matched to a gene. CDR3 length: 14 amino acids. The V gene's germline CDR1 is MNHNS and CDR2 SASEGT.

This clonotype showed up just a few times. The TCR sequence derives from a woman between 25 and 40 years old with primary liver carcinoma and hepatitis B virus infection. Sequencing input: peripheral blood. V is TRBV6-1 and J is TRBJ1-5; 7 bases align to TRBD1. The DNA of the CDR3 is TGTGCCAGCAGTCGACAGGGATGGAATCAGCCCCAGCATTTT. Amino acids: CASSRQGWNQPQHF.